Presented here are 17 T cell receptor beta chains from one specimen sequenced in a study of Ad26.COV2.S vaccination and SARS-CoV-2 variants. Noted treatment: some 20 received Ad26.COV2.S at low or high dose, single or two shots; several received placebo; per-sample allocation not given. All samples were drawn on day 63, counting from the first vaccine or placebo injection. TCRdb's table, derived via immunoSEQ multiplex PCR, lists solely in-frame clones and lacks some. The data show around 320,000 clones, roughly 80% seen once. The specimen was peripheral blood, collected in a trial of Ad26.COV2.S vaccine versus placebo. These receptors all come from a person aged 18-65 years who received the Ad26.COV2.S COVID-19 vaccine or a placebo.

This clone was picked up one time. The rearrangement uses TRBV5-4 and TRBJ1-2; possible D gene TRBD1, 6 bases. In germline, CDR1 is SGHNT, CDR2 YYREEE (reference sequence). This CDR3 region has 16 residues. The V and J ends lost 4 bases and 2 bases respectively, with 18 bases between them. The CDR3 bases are TGTGCCAGCAGCCCCAATTGGGCAGGGGACAACTATGGCTACACCTTC. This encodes CASSPNWAGDNYGYTF.

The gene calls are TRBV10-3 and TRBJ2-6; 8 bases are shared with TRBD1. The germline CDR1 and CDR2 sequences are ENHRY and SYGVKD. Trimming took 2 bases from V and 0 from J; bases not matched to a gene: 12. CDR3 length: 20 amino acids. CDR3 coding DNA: TGTGCCATCAGTGAGCATCCAGGGGGCGCGTCCAGCTCTGGGGCCAACGTCCTGACTTTC. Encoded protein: CAISEHPGGASSSGANVLTF.

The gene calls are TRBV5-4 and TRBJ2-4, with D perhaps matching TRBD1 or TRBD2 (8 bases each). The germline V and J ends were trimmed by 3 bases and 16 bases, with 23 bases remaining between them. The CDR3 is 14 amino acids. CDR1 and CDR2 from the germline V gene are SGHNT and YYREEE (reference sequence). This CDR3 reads CASSSGTGLAKIYF. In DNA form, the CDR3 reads TGTGCCAGCAGCTCAGGGACAGGACTAGCCAAAATCTACTTC.

The CDR3 spells CASSLGETGDLTGELFF. The CDR3 DNA reads as TGCGCCAGCAGCTTGGGAGAGACAGGGGACCTCACCGGGGAGCTGTTTTTT. The V gene is TRBV5-1, the J gene TRBJ2-2; 8 nucleotides match TRBD1. Germline V lookup: CDR1 SGHRS, CDR2 YFSETQ. The CDR3 runs to 17 residues. The V and J ends lost 0 bases and 4 bases, in that order; junction bases with no gene match: 8.

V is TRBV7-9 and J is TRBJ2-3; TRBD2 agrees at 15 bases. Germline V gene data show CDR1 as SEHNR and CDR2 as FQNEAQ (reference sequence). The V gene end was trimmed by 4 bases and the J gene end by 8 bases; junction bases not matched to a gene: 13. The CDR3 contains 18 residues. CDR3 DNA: TGTGCCAGCAGCTCTACGCTGGGACTAGCGGGGGGTTACCCTACGCAGTATTTT. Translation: CASSSTLGLAGGYPTQYF.

The DNA of the CDR3 is TGTGCCAGCAGCTTAACGGGGACAGGGTACAATGAGCAGTTCTTC. As protein: CASSLTGTGYNEQFF. The chain is built from TRBV7-3 and TRBJ2-1; 9 bases align to TRBD1. Germline assignment: CDR1 SGHTA and CDR2 FQGTGA. Trimming removed 0 bases from V and 4 bases from J; junction bases left unmatched: 1. The CDR3 runs 15 residues.

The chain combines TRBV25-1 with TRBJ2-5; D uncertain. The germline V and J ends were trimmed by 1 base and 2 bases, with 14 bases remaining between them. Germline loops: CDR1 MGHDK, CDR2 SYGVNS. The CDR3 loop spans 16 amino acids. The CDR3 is CASSELGAAPQETQYF. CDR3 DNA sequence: TGTGCCAGCAGTGAATTAGGTGCAGCCCCTCAAGAGACCCAGTACTTC.

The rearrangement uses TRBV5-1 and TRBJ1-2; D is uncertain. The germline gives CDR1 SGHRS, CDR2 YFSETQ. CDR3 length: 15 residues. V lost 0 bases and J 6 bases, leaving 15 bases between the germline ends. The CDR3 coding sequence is TGCGCCAGCAGCTTGGTGGCAGCGCCGTCTAATGGCTACACCTTC. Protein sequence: CASSLVAAPSNGYTF.

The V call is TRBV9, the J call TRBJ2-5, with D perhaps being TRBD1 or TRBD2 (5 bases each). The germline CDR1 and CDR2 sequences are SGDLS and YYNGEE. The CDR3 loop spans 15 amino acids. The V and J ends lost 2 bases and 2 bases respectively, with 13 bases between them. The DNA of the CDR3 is TGTGCCAGCAGCGTCCTTGGGACGGAACAAGAGACCCAGTACTTC. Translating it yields CASSVLGTEQETQYF.

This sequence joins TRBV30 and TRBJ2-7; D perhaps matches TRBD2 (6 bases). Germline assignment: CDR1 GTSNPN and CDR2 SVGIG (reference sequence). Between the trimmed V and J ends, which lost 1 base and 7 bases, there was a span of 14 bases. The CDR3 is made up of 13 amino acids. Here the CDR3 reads CAWSGLRGGEQYF. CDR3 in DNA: TGTGCCTGGAGTGGTTTGCGGGGTGGGGAGCAGTACTTC. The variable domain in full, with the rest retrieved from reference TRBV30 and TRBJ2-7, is SQTIHQWPATLVQPVGSPLSLECTVEGTSNPNLYWYRQAAGRGLQLLFYSVGIGQISSEVPQNLSASRPQDRQFILSSKKLLLSDSGFYLCAWSGLRGGEQYFGPGTRLTVT.

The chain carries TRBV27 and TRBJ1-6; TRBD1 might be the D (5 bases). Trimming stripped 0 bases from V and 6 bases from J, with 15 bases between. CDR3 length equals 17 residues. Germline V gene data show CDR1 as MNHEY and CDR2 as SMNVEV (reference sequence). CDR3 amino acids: CASSLSGGAGSNSPLHF. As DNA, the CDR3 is TGTGCCAGCAGTTTATCGGGAGGTGCAGGGAGTAATTCACCCCTCCACTTT.

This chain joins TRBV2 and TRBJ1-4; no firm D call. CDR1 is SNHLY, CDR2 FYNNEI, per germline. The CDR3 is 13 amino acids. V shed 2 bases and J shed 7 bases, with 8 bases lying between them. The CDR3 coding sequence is TGTGCCAGCAGTGAAAGTTACCTTGAAAAACTGTTTTTT. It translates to CASSESYLEKLFF. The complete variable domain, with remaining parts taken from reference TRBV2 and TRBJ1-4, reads EPEVTQTPSHQVTQMGQEVILRCVPISNHLYFYWYRQILGQKVEFLVSFYNNEISEKSEIFDDQFSVERPDGSNFTLKIRSTKLEDSAMYFCASSESYLEKLFFGSGTQLSVL.

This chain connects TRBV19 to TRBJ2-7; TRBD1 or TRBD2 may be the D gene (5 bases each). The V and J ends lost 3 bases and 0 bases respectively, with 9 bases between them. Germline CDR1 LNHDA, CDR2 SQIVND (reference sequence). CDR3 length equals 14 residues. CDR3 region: CASSIGGLSYEQYF. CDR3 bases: TGTGCCAGTAGTATTGGGGGTCTCTCCTACGAGCAGTACTTC.

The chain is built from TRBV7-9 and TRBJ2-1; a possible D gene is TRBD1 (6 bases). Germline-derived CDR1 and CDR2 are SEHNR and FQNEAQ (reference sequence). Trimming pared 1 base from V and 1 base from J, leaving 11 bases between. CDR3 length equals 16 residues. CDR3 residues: CASSLDYRGSYNEQFF. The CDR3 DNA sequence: TGTGCCAGCAGCTTAGATTATAGGGGGTCCTACAATGAGCAGTTCTTC.

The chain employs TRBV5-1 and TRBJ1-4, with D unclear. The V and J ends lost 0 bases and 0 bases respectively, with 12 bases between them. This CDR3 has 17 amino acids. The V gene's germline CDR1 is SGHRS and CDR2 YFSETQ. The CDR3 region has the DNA TGCGCCAGCAGCTTGGCCCACGGAGCCGCAACTAATGAAAAACTGTTTTTT. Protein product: CASSLAHGAATNEKLFF. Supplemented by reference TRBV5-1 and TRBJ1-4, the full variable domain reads KAGVTQTPRYLIKTRGQQVTLSCSPISGHRSVSWYQQTPGQGLQFLFEYFSETQRNKGNFPGRFSGRQFSNSRSEMNVSTLELGDSALYLCASSLAHGAATNEKLFFGSGTQLSVL.

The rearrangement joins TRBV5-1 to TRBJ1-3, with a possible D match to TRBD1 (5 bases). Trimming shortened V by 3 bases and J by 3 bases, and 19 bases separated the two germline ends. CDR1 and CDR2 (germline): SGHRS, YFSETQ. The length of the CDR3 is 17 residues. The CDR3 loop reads CASSSMLGGTVGNTIYF. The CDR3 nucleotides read TGCGCCAGCAGCTCGATGCTAGGTGGGACGGTTGGAAACACCATATATTTT.

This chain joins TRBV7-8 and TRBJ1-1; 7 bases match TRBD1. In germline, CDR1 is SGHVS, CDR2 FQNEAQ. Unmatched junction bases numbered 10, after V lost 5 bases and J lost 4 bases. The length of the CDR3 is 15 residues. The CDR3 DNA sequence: TGTGCCAGCAGCCCCCGGACAGGCTGGGGCACTGAAGCTTTCTTT. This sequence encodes CASSPRTGWGTEAFF.